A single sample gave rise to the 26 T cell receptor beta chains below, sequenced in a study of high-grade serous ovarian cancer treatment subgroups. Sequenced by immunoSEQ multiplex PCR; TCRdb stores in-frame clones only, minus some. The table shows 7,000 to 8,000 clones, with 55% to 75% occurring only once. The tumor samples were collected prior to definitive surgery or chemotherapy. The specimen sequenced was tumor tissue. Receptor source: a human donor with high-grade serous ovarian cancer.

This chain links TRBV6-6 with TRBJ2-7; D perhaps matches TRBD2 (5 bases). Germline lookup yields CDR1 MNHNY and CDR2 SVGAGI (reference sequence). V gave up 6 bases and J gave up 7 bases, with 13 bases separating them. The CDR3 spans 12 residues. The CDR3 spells CASRIHSGEQYF. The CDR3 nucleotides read TGTGCCAGCAGGATACATTCGGGAGAGCAGTACTTC.

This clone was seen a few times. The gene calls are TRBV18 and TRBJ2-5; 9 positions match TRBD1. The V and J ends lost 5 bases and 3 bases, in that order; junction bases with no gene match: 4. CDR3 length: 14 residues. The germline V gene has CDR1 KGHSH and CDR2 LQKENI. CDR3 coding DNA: TGTGCCAGCTCAAGACAGGGGGGTAAAGAGACCCAGTACTTC. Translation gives CASSRQGGKETQYF.

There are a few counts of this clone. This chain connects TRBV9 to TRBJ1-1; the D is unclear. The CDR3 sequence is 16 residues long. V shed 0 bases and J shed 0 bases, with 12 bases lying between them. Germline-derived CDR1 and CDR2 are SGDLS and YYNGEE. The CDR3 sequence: CASSVGGGGVNTEAFF. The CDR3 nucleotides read TGTGCCAGCAGCGTAGGGGGTGGTGGGGTGAACACTGAAGCTTTCTTT.

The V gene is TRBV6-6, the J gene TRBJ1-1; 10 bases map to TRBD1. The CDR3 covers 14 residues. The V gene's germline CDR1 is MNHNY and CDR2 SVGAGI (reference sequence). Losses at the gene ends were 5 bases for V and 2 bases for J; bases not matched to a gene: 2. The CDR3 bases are TGTGCCAGCAGTCTGACAGGGGGCAACACTGAAGCTTTCTTT. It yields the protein CASSLTGGNTEAFF.

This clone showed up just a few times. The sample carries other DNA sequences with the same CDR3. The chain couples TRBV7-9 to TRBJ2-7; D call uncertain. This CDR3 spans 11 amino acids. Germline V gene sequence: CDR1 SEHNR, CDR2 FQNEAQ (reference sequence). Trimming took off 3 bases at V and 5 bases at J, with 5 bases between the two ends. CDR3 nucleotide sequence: TGTGCCAGCAGCTTGGAGAACGAGCAGTACTTC. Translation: CASSLENEQYF.

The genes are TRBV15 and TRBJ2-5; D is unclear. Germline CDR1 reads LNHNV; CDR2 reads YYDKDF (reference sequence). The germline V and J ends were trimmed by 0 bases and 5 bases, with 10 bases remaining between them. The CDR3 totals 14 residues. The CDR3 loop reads CATSRDLLGETQYF. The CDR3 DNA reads TGTGCCACCAGCAGAGATCTGCTAGGGGAGACCCAGTACTTC.

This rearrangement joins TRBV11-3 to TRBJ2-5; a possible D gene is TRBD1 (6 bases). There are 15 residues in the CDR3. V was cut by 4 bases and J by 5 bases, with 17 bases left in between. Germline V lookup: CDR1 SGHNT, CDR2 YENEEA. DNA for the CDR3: TGTGCCAGCAGCTCAGGGGCGTTCCGGGATGAGACCCAGTACTTC. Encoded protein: CASSSGAFRDETQYF. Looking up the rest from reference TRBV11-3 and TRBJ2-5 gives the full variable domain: EAGVVQSPRYKIIEKKQPVAFWCNPISGHNTLYWYLQNLGQGPELLIRYENEEAVDDSQLPKDRFSAERLKGVDSTLKIQPAELGDSAVYLCASSSGAFRDETQYFGPGTRLLVL.

The CDR3 loop reads CASSPSILRAKQYF. Written as DNA, the CDR3 is TGTGCCAGCTCACCGTCAATCCTACGAGCAAAGCAGTACTTC. The V call is TRBV18, the J call TRBJ2-7; D not resolved. This CDR3 is 14 amino acids long. Germline assignment: CDR1 KGHSH and CDR2 LQKENI. V lost 3 bases and J 8 bases, leaving 17 bases between the germline ends.

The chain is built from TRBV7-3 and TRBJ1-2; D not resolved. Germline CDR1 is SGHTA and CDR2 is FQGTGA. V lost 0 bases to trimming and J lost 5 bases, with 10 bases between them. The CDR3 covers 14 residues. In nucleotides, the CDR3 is TGTGCCAGCAGCTTAACGGTAGGGTGGTATGGCTACACCTTC. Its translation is CASSLTVGWYGYTF.

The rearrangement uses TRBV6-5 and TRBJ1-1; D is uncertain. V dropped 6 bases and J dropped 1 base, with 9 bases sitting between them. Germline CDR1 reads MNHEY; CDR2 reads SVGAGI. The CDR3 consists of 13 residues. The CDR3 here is CASRSPPNTEAFF. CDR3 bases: TGTGCCAGCAGAAGCCCACCGAACACTGAAGCTTTCTTT.

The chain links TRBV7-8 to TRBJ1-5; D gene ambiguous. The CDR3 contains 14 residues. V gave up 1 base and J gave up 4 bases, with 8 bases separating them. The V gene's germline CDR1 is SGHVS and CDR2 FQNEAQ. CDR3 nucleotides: TGTGCCAGCAGCTTAGTGCTGAGGAATCAGCCCCAGCATTTT. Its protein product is CASSLVLRNQPQHF. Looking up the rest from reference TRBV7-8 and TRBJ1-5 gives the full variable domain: GAGVSQSPRYKVAKRGQDVALRCDPISGHVSLFWYQQALGQGPEFLTYFQNEAQLDKSGLPSDRFFAERPEGSVSTLKIQRTQQEDSAVYLCASSLVLRNQPQHFGDGTRLSIL.

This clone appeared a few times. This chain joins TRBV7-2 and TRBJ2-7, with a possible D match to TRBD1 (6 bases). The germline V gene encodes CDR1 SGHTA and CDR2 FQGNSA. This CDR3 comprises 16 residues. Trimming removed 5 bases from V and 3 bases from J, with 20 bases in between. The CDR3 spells CASSQAQLGGVYEQYF. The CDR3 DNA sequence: TGTGCCAGCAGCCAAGCCCAGTTAGGGGGTGTCTACGAGCAGTACTTC.

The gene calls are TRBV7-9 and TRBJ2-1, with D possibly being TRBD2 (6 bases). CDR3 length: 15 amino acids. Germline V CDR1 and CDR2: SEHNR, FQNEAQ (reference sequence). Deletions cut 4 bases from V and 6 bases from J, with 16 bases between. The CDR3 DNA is TGTGCCAGCAGCTCAATGGGACTTTTCTCCAATGAGCAGTTCTTC. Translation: CASSSMGLFSNEQFF.

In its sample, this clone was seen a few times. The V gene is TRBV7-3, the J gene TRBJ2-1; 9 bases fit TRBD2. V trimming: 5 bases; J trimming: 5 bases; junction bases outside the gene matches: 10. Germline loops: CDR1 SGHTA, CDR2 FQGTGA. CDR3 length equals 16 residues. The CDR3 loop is CASSQVSGGGNNEQFF. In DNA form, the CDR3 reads TGTGCCAGCAGCCAGGTTAGCGGGGGAGGGAACAATGAGCAGTTCTTC.

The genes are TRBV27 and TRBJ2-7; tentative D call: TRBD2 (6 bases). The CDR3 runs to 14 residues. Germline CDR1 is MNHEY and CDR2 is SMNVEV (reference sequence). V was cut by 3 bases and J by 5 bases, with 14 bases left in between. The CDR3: CASSFLRREHEQYF. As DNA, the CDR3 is TGTGCCAGCAGTTTCCTTCGGAGGGAACACGAGCAGTACTTC.

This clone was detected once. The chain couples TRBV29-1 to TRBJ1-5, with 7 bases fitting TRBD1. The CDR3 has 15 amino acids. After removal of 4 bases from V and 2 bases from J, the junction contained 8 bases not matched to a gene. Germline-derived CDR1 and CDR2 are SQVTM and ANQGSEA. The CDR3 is CSVAGGFLGNQPQHF. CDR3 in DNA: TGCAGCGTTGCAGGGGGTTTTTTAGGCAATCAGCCCCAGCATTTT.

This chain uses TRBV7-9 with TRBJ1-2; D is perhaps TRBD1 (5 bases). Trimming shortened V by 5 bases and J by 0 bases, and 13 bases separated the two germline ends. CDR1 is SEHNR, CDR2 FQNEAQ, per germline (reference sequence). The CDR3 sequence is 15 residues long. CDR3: CASSQTGASNYGYTF. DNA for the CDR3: TGTGCCAGCAGCCAAACCGGGGCGTCTAACTATGGCTACACCTTC.

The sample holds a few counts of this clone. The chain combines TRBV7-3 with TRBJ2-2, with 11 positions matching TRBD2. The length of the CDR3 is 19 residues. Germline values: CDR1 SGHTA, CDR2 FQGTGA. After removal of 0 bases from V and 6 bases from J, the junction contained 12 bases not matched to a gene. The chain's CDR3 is CASSLTYLAGGLGPGELFF. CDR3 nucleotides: TGTGCCAGCAGCTTAACCTACCTAGCGGGAGGCTTAGGCCCCGGGGAGCTGTTTTTT.

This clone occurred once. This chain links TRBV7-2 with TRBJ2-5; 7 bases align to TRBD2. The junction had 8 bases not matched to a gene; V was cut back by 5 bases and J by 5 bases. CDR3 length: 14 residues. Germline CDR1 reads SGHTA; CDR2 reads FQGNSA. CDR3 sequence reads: CASSKDGRRETQYF. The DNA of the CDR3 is TGTGCCAGCAGCAAAGACGGGAGGAGGGAGACCCAGTACTTC. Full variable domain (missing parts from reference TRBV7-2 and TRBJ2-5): GAGVSQSPSNKVTEKGKDVELRCDPISGHTALYWYRQSLGQGLEFLIYFQGNSAPDKSGLPSDRFSAERTGGSVSTLTIQRTQQEDSAVYLCASSKDGRRETQYFGPGTRLLVL.

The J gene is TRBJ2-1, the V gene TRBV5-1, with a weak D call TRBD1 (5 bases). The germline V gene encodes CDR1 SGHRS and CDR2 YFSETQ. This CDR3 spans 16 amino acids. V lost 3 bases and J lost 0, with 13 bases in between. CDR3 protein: CASSSPQASSYNEQFF. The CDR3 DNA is TGCGCCAGCAGCTCGCCACAGGCTAGCTCCTACAATGAGCAGTTCTTC.

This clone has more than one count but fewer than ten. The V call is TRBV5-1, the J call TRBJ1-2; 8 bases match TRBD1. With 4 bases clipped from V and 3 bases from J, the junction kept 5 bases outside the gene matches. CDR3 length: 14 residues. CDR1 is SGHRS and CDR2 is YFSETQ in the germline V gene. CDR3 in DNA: TGCGCCAGCAGCCAATCAGGGGGCGACTATGGCTACACCTTC. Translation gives CASSQSGGDYGYTF.

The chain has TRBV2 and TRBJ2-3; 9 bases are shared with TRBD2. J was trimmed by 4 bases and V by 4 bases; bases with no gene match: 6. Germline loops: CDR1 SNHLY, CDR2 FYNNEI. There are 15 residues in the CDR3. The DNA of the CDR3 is TGTGCCAGCAGTGGATATAGCGGGAGAGCAGATACGCAGTATTTT. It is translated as CASSGYSGRADTQYF.

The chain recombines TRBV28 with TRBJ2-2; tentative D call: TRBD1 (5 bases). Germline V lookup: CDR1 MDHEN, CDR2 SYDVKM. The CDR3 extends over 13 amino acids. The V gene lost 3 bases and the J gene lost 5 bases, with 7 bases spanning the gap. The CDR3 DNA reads TGTGCCAGCAGTTTGGACACAACCGGGGAGCTGTTTTTT. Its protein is CASSLDTTGELFF.

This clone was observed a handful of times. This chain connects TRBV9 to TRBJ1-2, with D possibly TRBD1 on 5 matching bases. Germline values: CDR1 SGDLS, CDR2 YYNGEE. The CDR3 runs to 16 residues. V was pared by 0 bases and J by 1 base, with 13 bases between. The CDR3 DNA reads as TGTGCCAGCAGCGTAGATGGCAGGGAGTATAACTATGGCTACACCTTC. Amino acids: CASSVDGREYNYGYTF.

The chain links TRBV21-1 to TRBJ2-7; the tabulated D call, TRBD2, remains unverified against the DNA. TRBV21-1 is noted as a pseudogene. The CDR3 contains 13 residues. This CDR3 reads CASSKGYADEQYF. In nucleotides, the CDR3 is TGTGCCAGCAGCAAAGGCTATGCCGACGAGCAGTACTTC.

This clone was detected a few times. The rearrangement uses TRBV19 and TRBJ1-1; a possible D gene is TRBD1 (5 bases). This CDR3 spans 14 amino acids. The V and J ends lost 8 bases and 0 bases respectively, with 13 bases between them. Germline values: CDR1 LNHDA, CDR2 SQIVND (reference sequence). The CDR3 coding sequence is TGTGCCAGTGGGGGACGGAACATGAACACTGAAGCTTTCTTT. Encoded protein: CASGGRNMNTEAFF.